These T cell receptor beta chains were read from a single sample in a study of monozygotic twins with inflammatory bowel disease. TCRdb reprocessed the 5' RACE reads, keeping one entry per CDR3 protein, no DNA. This repertoire includes about 170,000 distinct CDR3 sequences. Sample: blood. The source of these receptors is a human donor with ulcerative colitis or Crohn's disease, or a healthy co-twin of an affected twin (not recorded which). Each CDR3 is given with its conserved first and last residue.

CDR3: CASSVTGTDYGYTF
J: TRBJ1-2
V: TRBV5-1

CDR3: CASKSSGSAEQYF
J: TRBJ2-7
V: TRBV6-2/TRBV6-3

CDR3: CATSDLGRGSSYNEQFF
J: TRBJ2-1
V: TRBV24-1

CDR3: CSASGQAPNTGELFF
J: TRBJ2-2
V: TRBV20-1

CDR3: CASSLSSGRSNEQFF
J: TRBJ2-1
V: TRBV27

CDR3: CASSALSGGDEQFF
J: TRBJ2-1
V: TRBV9

CDR3: CATSRDRREGLTGELFF
J: TRBJ2-2
V: TRBV15

CDR3: CASSSGTSGRETDTQYF
J: TRBJ2-3
V: TRBV12-3/TRBV12-4

CDR3: CSARRLLSYNEQFF
J: TRBJ2-1
V: TRBV20-1

CDR3: CASSGGLPAKDEQFF
J: TRBJ2-1
V: TRBV5-4

CDR3: CASSQDADQYPYEQYF
J: TRBJ2-7
V: TRBV14

CDR3: CASSLYSQETQYF
J: TRBJ2-5
V: TRBV5-5

CDR3: CASSQGVEQYF
J: TRBJ2-7
V: TRBV6-5

CDR3: CASSFRRDNTGELFF
J: TRBJ2-2
V: TRBV11-1

CDR3: CASSLDPLGQGRSGNTIYF
J: TRBJ1-3
V: TRBV11-2

CDR3: CASSPGTGMYNEQFF
J: TRBJ2-1
V: TRBV9

CDR3: CASSSPGSYGETQYF
J: TRBJ2-5
V: TRBV28

CDR3: CASSLLVGGVPYNEQFF
J: TRBJ2-1
V: TRBV12-3/TRBV12-4

CDR3: CASSYPPNEAFF
J: TRBJ1-1
V: TRBV6-5

CDR3: CAISWDSKETQYF
J: TRBJ2-5
V: TRBV10-3

CDR3: CASSETGRGTDTQYF
J: TRBJ2-3
V: TRBV6-1

CDR3: CASSPWVLQETQYF
J: TRBJ2-5
V: TRBV5-4

CDR3: CASSPGTPVYNSPLHF
J: TRBJ1-6
V: TRBV6-1

CDR3: CASSPITPGANVLTF
J: TRBJ2-6
V: TRBV27

CDR3: CASSLEVRGNTEAFF
J: TRBJ1-1
V: TRBV5-1

CDR3: CSVEGLGYGYTF
J: TRBJ1-2
V: TRBV29-1

CDR3: CSARVPKGGREETQYF
J: TRBJ2-5
V: TRBV20-1

CDR3: CASSQGNYLNYGYTF
J: TRBJ1-2
V: TRBV3-1

CDR3: CSASGRAFYEQYF
J: TRBJ2-7
V: TRBV20-1

CDR3: CASSLLTNTEAFF
J: TRBJ1-1
V: TRBV11-2

CDR3: CASSFGQTYNEQFF
J: TRBJ2-1
V: TRBV7-9

CDR3: CAIIYSQVYNEQFF
J: TRBJ2-1
V: TRBV10-3

CDR3: CASSQGGPGLGGELFF
J: TRBJ2-2
V: TRBV3-1

CDR3: CSVRSGGGPHEQYF
J: TRBJ2-7
V: TRBV29-1

CDR3: CASSQPGSGNTIYF
J: TRBJ1-3
V: TRBV5-1

CDR3: CASSLAQGPHLTRELFF
J: TRBJ2-2
V: TRBV7-6

CDR3: CASSLEIHTGELFF
J: TRBJ2-2
V: TRBV5-6

CDR3: CASSPGLAPNGEPFF
J: TRBJ2-2
V: TRBV12-3/TRBV12-4

CDR3: CASSAKDRVYTEAFF
J: TRBJ1-1
V: TRBV28

CDR3: CASSLREAWNTEAFF
J: TRBJ1-1
V: TRBV19

CDR3: CASSSGLAGYEQYF
J: TRBJ2-7
V: TRBV11-2